The TCR beta chain described here comes from a study of OX40 agonist ivuxolimab in advanced cancers. For the study at large: The mean age was 60 years, ranging from about 23 to 79, with less than 90% of participants male.

The table came from immunoSEQ multiplex PCR; TCRdb's copy has only in-frame clones and leaves some out. The profile covers under 85,000 clones, with about 93% appearing a single time and 6.2% taken by the ten largest. This CDR3 contains 14 residues. Trimming left V 4 bases short and J 1 base short, with 9 bases between. The germline V gene encodes CDR1 PRHDT and CDR2 FYEKMQ (reference sequence). This sequence originates from an adult with an advanced solid tumor such as melanoma, head and neck, liver or kidney cancer. This material consisted of CD4+ or CD8+ T cells sorted from blood, taken in a trial of the OX40 agonist ivuxolimab. The chain has TRBV13 and TRBJ2-3; D ambiguous. The CDR3 DNA is TGTGCCAGCAGCTCCCGAGAGGGCACAGATACGCAGTATTTT. This encodes CASSSREGTDTQYF.